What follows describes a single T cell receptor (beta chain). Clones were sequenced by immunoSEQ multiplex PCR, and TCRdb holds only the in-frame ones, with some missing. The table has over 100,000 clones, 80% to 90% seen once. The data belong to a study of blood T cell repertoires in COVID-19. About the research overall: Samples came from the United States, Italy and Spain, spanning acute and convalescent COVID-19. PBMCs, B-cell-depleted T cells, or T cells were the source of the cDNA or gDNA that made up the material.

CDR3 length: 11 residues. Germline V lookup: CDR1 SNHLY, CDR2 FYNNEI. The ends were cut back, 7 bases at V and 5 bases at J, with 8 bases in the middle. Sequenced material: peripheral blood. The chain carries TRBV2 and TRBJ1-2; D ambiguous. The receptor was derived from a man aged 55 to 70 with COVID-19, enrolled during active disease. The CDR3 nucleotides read TGTGCCAGCACTTTAATTTATGGCTACACCTTC. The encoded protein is CASTLIYGYTF.